The sequence of this T cell receptor (beta chain) was determined in a study of control samples from healthy donors and cancer patients. Produced via immunoSEQ multiplex PCR; TCRdb's table is partial and in-frame only. Of about 120,000 clones listed, around 87% were seen once; the top ten hold roughly an eighth. V shed 5 bases and J shed 3 bases, with 23 bases lying between them. CDR3 length: 17 residues. The germline V gene encodes CDR1 SGHVS and CDR2 FNYEAQ. This sequence was found in a man in his thirties or forties in good health. This sequence joins TRBV7-6 and TRBJ2-7; D may be TRBD1 (7 bases). Sequencing input: blood. CDR3 nucleotides: TGTGCCAGCAGCCATCAGACAGGGAGGAATAGATTCTACGAGCAGTACTTC. It encodes CASSHQTGRNRFYEQYF.